Below, 22 T cell receptor beta chains from the same sample are listed, as sequenced in a study of blood T cell repertoires in COVID-19. The method was immunoSEQ multiplex PCR; TCRdb's version includes in-frame clones alone and lacks a portion of them. The repertoire has 400,000 to 550,000 clones, around 90% of them found once; the top ten carry approximately 2%. Sample: PBMCs or T cells enriched from blood (not recorded which). Receptor source: a woman aged 18-29 years with acute COVID-19.

J is TRBJ2-7 and V is TRBV11-2; a possible D gene is TRBD1 (5 bases). V lost 0 bases, J lost 3 bases, and 12 bases lay in between. Per germline, CDR1 SGHAT and CDR2 FQNNGV. This CDR3 contains 15 residues. The CDR3 sequence: CASSLEPGISYEQYF. The CDR3 nucleotides are TGTGCCAGCAGCTTAGAGCCAGGGATAAGCTACGAGCAGTACTTC.

J is TRBJ2-7 and V is TRBV6-2 or TRBV6-3, with D possibly matching TRBD1 (5 bases). This CDR3 contains 11 residues. V shed 5 bases and J shed 7 bases, with 9 bases lying between them. Germline loops: CDR1 MNHEY, CDR2 SVGEGT. The CDR3 loop is CASSRPGEQYF. In DNA, the CDR3 is TGTGCCAGCAGTCGCCCAGGGGAGCAGTACTTC.

The count of this clone is one. The rearrangement uses TRBV28 and TRBJ1-5; weak D call: TRBD1 (6 bases). Between the trimmed V and J ends, which lost 3 bases and 7 bases, there was a span of 16 bases. CDR3 length equals 15 residues. Germline-derived CDR1 and CDR2 are MDHEN and SYDVKM. CDR3 nucleotides: TGTGCCAGCAGTTTGGGGGGGAGGGGGAACCAGCCCCAGCATTTT. Amino acids: CASSLGGRGNQPQHF.

The chain couples TRBV7-8 to TRBJ2-5; 7 nucleotides line up with TRBD2. V dropped 5 bases and J dropped 1; count of bases not matched to a gene: 7. There are 15 residues in the CDR3. Germline assignment: CDR1 SGHVS and CDR2 FQNEAQ. The CDR3 region is CASSLRTSSQETQYF. The CDR3 DNA follows: TGTGCCAGCAGCCTACGGACTAGTTCCCAAGAGACCCAGTACTTC.

This clone showed up just a few times. V usage is TRBV28 and J usage is TRBJ2-1; D remains unclear. CDR3 length: 17 residues. V lost 7 bases, J lost 4 bases, and 23 bases lay in between. Germline CDR1 MDHEN, CDR2 SYDVKM. The CDR3 loop is CASTAGGFGRSYNEQFF. The CDR3 nucleotides read TGTGCCAGCACCGCCGGTGGGTTTGGTCGGAGTTACAATGAGCAGTTCTTC. The variable domain in full, completed from reference TRBV28 and TRBJ2-1, reads DVKVTQSSRYLVKRTGEKVFLECVQDMDHENMFWYRQDPGLGLRLIYFSYDVKMKEKGDIPEGYSVSREKKERFSLILESASTNQTSMYLCASTAGGFGRSYNEQFFGPGTRLTVL.

V is TRBV28 and J is TRBJ2-7; a possible D gene is TRBD1 (5 bases). This CDR3 spans 12 amino acids. Trimming left V 7 bases short and J 3 bases short, with 10 bases between. From germline, CDR1 is MDHEN and CDR2 SYDVKM. The CDR3 sequence is CASTQENYEQYF. The DNA for the CDR3 is TGTGCCAGCACACAGGAGAACTACGAGCAGTACTTC.

The J gene is TRBJ1-6, the V gene TRBV5-1, with 11 bases matching TRBD1. V shed 0 bases and J 10 bases; nucleotides not matched to a gene: 0. The CDR3 extends over 14 amino acids. CDR1 is SGHRS, CDR2 YFSETQ, per germline. The CDR3 protein is CASSLGTGGSPLHF. As DNA, the CDR3 is TGCGCCAGCAGCTTGGGGACAGGGGGCTCACCCCTCCACTTT.

The chain carries TRBV4-1 and TRBJ1-2; weak D call: TRBD1 (5 bases). CDR3 size: 15 residues. The V gene's germline CDR1 is MGHRA and CDR2 YSYEKL. Trimming left V 0 bases short and J 4 bases short, with 12 bases between. CDR3 DNA sequence: TGCGCCAGCAGCCAAGATGGAGGGGACGGCTATGGCTACACCTTC. Translating gives CASSQDGGDGYGYTF.

The CDR3 nucleotides are TGTGCCAGCAGCCGGAGGACAGGGTGGCTACAAGAGACCCAGTACTTC. Protein sequence: CASSRRTGWLQETQYF. The chain recombines TRBV5-6 with TRBJ2-5; the match to TRBD1 covers 8 bases. The CDR3 has 16 amino acids. Germline CDR1 is SGHDT and CDR2 is YYEEEE. J gave up 2 bases and V 4 bases, and 10 bases lay outside the gene matches.

The J gene is TRBJ2-7, the V gene TRBV27; 8 bases line up with TRBD2. The J segment lost 2 bases and the V segment lost 0 bases, leaving 3 bases of the junction unmatched. Germline V gene lookup returns CDR1 MNHEY and CDR2 SMNVEV (reference sequence). The CDR3 covers 15 residues. The CDR3, as DNA: TGTGCCAGCAGTTTATCGGGACTAGAGACCTACGAGCAGTACTTC. It translates to CASSLSGLETYEQYF.

The chain is built from TRBV4-3 and TRBJ2-1; 7 bases fit TRBD2. Germline trimming cut 1 base from V and 8 bases from J; bases unmatched to any gene: 8. The length of the CDR3 is 15 residues. Germline V gene lookup returns CDR1 LGHNA and CDR2 YSLEER. CDR3 coding DNA: TGCGCCAGCAGCCAAGTGGGGGGGTCAAACGATGAGCAGTTCTTC. Translation gives CASSQVGGSNDEQFF.

The chain couples TRBV15 to TRBJ1-2; tentatively, D is TRBD1 (6 bases). The CDR3 loop spans 13 amino acids. The V gene lost 3 bases and the J gene lost 3 bases, with 8 bases spanning the gap. From germline, CDR1 is LNHNV and CDR2 YYDKDF (reference sequence). CDR3 nucleotides: TGTGCCACCAGCAGCGGACAGTACTATGGCTACACCTTC. Encoded protein: CATSSGQYYGYTF.

For this clone: The germline gene is not matched at one end of the junction; a read error may be the cause. V usage is TRBV13 and J usage is TRBJ2-1; 7 bases map to TRBD2. From germline, CDR1 is PRHDT and CDR2 FYEKMQ (reference sequence). The CDR3 is made up of 13 amino acids. CDR3 sequence reads: CASSLPRGGSPLF. DNA of the CDR3: TGTGCCAGCAGCTTACCCCGGGGCGGGAGTCCCCTCTTC.

The rearrangement links TRBV24-1 to TRBJ2-7; 7 positions match TRBD1. Germline lookup yields CDR1 KGHDR and CDR2 SFDVKD. CDR3 length equals 12 residues. The V segment lost 5 bases and the J segment 6 bases; nucleotides outside the gene matches: 3. In DNA, the CDR3 is TGTGCCACCAGTGTCACAGGGGTCGAGCAGTACTTC. This codes for CATSVTGVEQYF.

The chain recombines TRBV19 with TRBJ1-1, with D unresolved. Trimming stripped 6 bases from V and 11 bases from J, with 28 bases between. This CDR3 comprises 16 residues. Germline V CDR1 and CDR2: LNHDA, SQIVND (reference sequence). The CDR3 sequence: CASRLNKTRTPITAFF. In nucleotides, the CDR3 is TGTGCCAGTAGACTCAATAAAACTAGGACCCCAATTACCGCTTTCTTT.

V usage is TRBV5-1 and J usage is TRBJ1-2, with D possibly matching TRBD1 (5 bases). CDR3 size: 16 residues. Trimming pared 0 bases from V and 5 bases from J, leaving 17 bases between. CDR1 and CDR2 (germline): SGHRS, YFSETQ. CDR3 amino acids: CASSLGGHGRSYGYTF. In nucleotides, the CDR3 is TGCGCCAGCAGCTTGGGAGGACACGGCCGATCGTATGGCTACACCTTC.

The rearrangement joins TRBV9 to TRBJ2-1; 8 nucleotides line up with TRBD2. Germline CDR1 and CDR2: SGDLS and YYNGEE. Trimming took 7 bases from V and 6 from J; bases not matched to a gene: 6. The CDR3 has 13 amino acids. The CDR3, as DNA: TGTGCCAGCTCAGGGACTAGTCGCAATGAGCAGTTCTTC. It is translated as CASSGTSRNEQFF.

The chain combines TRBV7-9 with TRBJ1-2, with 7 bases identical to TRBD1. V was clipped by 4 bases and J by 6 bases; unmatched bases: 2. Germline assignment: CDR1 SEHNR and CDR2 FQNEAQ (reference sequence). The CDR3 runs to 12 residues. The CDR3 nucleotides read TGTGCCAGCAGCTCCACAGGGGATGGCTACACCTTC. This translates into CASSSTGDGYTF.

This chain uses TRBV2 with TRBJ1-1; TRBD1 aligns across 8 bases. Losses at the gene ends were 4 bases for V and 5 bases for J; bases not matched to a gene: 9. The CDR3 sequence is 15 residues long. CDR1 and CDR2 (germline): SNHLY, FYNNEI. CDR3 sequence reads: CASSAFEGQVTEAFF. CDR3 in DNA: TGTGCCAGCAGTGCTTTTGAGGGACAGGTTACTGAAGCTTTCTTT.

The rearrangement joins TRBV19 to TRBJ1-2; the match to TRBD1 covers 8 bases. CDR3 length: 12 residues. J lost 7 bases, V lost 9 bases, and 7 bases had no gene match. Looked up from germline, CDR1 is LNHDA and CDR2 is SQIVND (reference sequence). The CDR3 nucleotides are TGTGCCAGCTCGGACAGGGCCTTTGGCTACACCTTC. Its translation: CASSDRAFGYTF.

V usage is TRBV27 and J usage is TRBJ1-4; D might be TRBD1 (5 bases). CDR3 length equals 14 residues. Trimming took off 0 bases at V and 11 bases at J, with 13 bases between the two ends. CDR1 MNHEY and CDR2 SMNVEV come from the germline V gene (reference sequence). The CDR3 DNA follows: TGTGCCAGCAGTTTATCGTGGGGGGAATCCAAACTGTTTTTT. Protein sequence: CASSLSWGESKLFF.

The chain carries TRBV7-2 and TRBJ1-2; D is unclear. Germline-derived CDR1 and CDR2 are SGHTA and FQGNSA. CDR3 length equals 13 residues. V was clipped by 3 bases and J by 2 bases, with 7 bases between them. CDR3 sequence reads: CASSFDSNYGYTF. The CDR3 DNA reads as TGTGCCAGCAGCTTTGACTCCAACTATGGCTACACCTTC.